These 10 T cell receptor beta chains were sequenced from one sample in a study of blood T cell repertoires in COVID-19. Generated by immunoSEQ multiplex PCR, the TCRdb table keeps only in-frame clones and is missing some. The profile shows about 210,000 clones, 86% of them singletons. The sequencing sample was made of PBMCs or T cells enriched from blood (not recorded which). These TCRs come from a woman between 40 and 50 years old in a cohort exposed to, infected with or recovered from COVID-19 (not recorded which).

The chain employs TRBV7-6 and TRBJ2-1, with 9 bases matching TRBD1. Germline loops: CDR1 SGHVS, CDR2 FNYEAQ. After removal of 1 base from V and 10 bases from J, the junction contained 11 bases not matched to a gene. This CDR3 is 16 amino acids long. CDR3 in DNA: TGTGCCAGCAGCTTAGAGGGGGGACAGGGCTTTCGGGAGCAGTTCTTC. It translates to CASSLEGGQGFREQFF.

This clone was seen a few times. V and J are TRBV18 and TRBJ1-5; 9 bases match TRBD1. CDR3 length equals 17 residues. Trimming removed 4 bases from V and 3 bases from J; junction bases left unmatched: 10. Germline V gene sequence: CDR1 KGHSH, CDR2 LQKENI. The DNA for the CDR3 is TGTGCCAGCTCACACGAACTTCGGGACAGGGTCAATCAGCCCCAGCATTTT. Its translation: CASSHELRDRVNQPQHF.

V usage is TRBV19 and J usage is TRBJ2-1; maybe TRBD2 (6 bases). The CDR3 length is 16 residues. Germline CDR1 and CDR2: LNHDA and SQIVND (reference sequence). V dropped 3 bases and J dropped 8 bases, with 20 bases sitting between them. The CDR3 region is CASSISRDWDVYEQFF. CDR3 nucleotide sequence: TGTGCCAGTAGTATTTCCCGGGACTGGGATGTCTATGAGCAGTTCTTC.

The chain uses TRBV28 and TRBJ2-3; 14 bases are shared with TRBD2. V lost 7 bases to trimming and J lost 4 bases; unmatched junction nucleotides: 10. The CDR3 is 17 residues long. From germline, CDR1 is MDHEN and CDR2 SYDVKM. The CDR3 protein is CASTLTSGGELSDTQYF. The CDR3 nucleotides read TGTGCCAGCACCCTGACTAGCGGGGGGGAGCTTTCAGATACGCAGTATTTT. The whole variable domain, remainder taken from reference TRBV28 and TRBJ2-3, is DVKVTQSSRYLVKRTGEKVFLECVQDMDHENMFWYRQDPGLGLRLIYFSYDVKMKEKGDIPEGYSVSREKKERFSLILESASTNQTSMYLCASTLTSGGELSDTQYFGPGTRLTVL.

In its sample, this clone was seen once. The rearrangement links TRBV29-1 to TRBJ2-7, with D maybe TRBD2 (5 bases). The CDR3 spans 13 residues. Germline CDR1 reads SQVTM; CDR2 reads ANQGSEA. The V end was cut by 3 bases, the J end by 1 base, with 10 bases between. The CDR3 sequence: CSVEYEGSYEQYF. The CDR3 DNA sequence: TGCAGCGTTGAGTACGAGGGATCCTACGAGCAGTACTTC.

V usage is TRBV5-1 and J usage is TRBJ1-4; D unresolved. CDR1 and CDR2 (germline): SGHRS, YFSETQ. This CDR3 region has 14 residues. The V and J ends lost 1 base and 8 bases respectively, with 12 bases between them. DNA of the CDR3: TGCGCCAGCAGCTTGTTGGGCAGAGGGGAAAAACTGTTTTTT. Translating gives CASSLLGRGEKLFF.

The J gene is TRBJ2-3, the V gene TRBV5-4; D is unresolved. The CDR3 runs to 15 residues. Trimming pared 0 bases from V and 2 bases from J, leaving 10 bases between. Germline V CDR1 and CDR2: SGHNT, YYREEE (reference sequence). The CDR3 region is CASSLGPTITDTQYF. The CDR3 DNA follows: TGTGCCAGCAGCTTGGGGCCAACTATCACAGATACGCAGTATTTT.

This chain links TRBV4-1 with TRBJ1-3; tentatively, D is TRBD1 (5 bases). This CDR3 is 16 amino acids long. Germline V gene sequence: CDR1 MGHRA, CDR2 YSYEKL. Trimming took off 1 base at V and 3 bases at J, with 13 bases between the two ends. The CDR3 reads CASSQGLSGVGNTIYF. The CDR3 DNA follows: TGCGCCAGCAGCCAAGGGCTATCGGGGGTTGGAAACACCATATATTTT.

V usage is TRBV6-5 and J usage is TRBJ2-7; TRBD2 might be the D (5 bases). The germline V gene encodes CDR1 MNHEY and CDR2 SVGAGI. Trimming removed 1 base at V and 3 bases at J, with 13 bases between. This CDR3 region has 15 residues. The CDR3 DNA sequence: TGTGCCAGCAGTTACTACGAGGGTAATAGCTACGAGCAGTACTTC. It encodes CASSYYEGNSYEQYF.

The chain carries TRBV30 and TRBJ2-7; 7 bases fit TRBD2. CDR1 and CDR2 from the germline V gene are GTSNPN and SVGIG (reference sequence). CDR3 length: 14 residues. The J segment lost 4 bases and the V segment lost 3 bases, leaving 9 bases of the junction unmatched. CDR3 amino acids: CAWRTRGSQYEQYF. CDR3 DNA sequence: TGTGCCTGGAGGACCCGCGGGAGCCAGTACGAGCAGTACTTC.